This T cell receptor (beta chain) was retrieved from a study of PD-1 blockade in classical Hodgkin lymphoma. V trimming: 5 bases; J trimming: 4 bases; junction bases outside the gene matches: 7. The CDR3 consists of 14 residues. Germline CDR1 LNHDA, CDR2 SQIVND (reference sequence). TCRdb keeps only in-frame clones here, not all; method: immunoSEQ multiplex PCR. The repertoire consists of approximately 150,000 clones, with about 81% occurring once and the leading ten covering 9.2%. All the patients suffered relapse after autologous stem cell transplantation, and brentuximab vedotin exposure differed.

The TCR originated in a human donor with classical Hodgkin lymphoma. The genes are TRBV19 and TRBJ2-7; 8 bases are a match to TRBD1. Sequencing used peripheral blood mononuclear cells (PBMCs), obtained before the second cycle of nivolumab. CDR3 coding DNA: TGTGCCAGTAGTGTAGGGACAGGACCATACGAGCAGTACTTC. Encoded protein: CASSVGTGPYEQYF.